These 9 T cell receptor beta chains were all obtained from the same sample, sequenced in a study of T cells after posttransplantation cyclophosphamide. The table came from immunoSEQ multiplex PCR; TCRdb's copy has only in-frame clones and leaves some out. The table lists more than 50,000 clones, about 86% of them singletons. The source material was PBMCs. The receptors here all came from a man aged 25-45 years with a blood cancer, CMV-positive, and with a related stem cell donor.

The chain couples TRBV5-1 to TRBJ2-7; D is possibly TRBD1 (6 bases). Germline lookup yields CDR1 SGHRS and CDR2 YFSETQ. The CDR3 has 15 amino acids. V was trimmed by 2 bases and J by 3 bases, leaving 15 bases between them. For the CDR3, the DNA is TGCGCCAGCAGCTTCGACAGGTACCCCCTCTACGAGCAGTACTTC. It codes for CASSFDRYPLYEQYF. Together with reference TRBV5-1 and TRBJ2-7, the CDR3 gives the full variable domain: KAGVTQTPRYLIKTRGQQVTLSCSPISGHRSVSWYQQTPGQGLQFLFEYFSETQRNKGNFPGRFSGRQFSNSRSEMNVSTLELGDSALYLCASSFDRYPLYEQYFGPGTRLTVT.

The chain joins TRBV5-4 to TRBJ2-7; TRBD2 is a possible D gene (7 bases). This CDR3 has 15 amino acids. Germline V gene sequence: CDR1 SGHNT, CDR2 YYREEE (reference sequence). The ends were cut back, 3 bases at V and 5 bases at J, with 18 bases in the middle. CDR3 amino acids: CASSYPGGRLDEQYF. In DNA form, the CDR3 reads TGTGCCAGCAGCTATCCCGGGGGGCGGTTGGACGAGCAGTACTTC.

V gene TRBV27 combines with J gene TRBJ2-3, with a possible D match to TRBD2 (6 bases). CDR1 is MNHEY and CDR2 is SMNVEV in the germline V gene (reference sequence). The V end was cut by 2 bases, the J end by 4 bases, with 13 bases between. The CDR3 consists of 15 residues. The CDR3 coding sequence is TGTGCCAGCAGTTTACTCCAGGGCGGGGCAGATACGCAGTATTTT. Encoded protein: CASSLLQGGADTQYF.

This clone was counted a single time. The chain's CDR3 is CASSPRLRPLKEGYTF. CDR3 in DNA: TGTGCCAGCAGTCCGCGCCTGCGCCCTCTAAAGGAGGGCTACACCTTC. V and J are TRBV27 and TRBJ1-2; D ambiguous. V lost 5 bases and J lost 8, with 24 bases in between. Germline loops: CDR1 MNHEY, CDR2 SMNVEV (reference sequence). This CDR3 comprises 16 residues.

The chain links TRBV6-1 to TRBJ1-5; 8 bases agree with TRBD1. The CDR3 consists of 14 residues. J lost 6 bases, V lost 7 bases, and 8 bases had no gene match. Per the germline V gene, CDR1 is MNHNS and CDR2 is SASEGT. In DNA form, the CDR3 reads TGTGCCAGCATTGGACAGGGAGTAGGTCAGCCCCAGCATTTT. As protein: CASIGQGVGQPQHF.

The V call is TRBV5-5, the J call TRBJ2-1; D possibly corresponds to TRBD1 (6 bases). CDR1 is SGHKS, CDR2 YYEKEE, per germline (reference sequence). The CDR3 spans 16 residues. V gave up 4 bases and J gave up 0 bases, with 14 bases separating them. The CDR3 sequence is CASSHRQDSSYNEQFF. CDR3 sequence (DNA): TGTGCCAGCAGCCACCGACAGGACAGCTCCTACAATGAGCAGTTCTTC.

This clone appeared a few times. CDR3 in amino acids: CASMEIAGNTEAFF. CDR3 DNA sequence: TGTGCCAGCATGGAAATCGCGGGGAACACTGAAGCTTTCTTT. The chain employs TRBV2 and TRBJ1-1, with D unresolved. V lost 7 bases and J 1 base, leaving 13 bases between the germline ends. CDR3 length: 14 residues. Looked up from germline, CDR1 is SNHLY and CDR2 is FYNNEI.

The chain couples TRBV27 to TRBJ1-1; D perhaps matches TRBD1 (6 bases). V lost 8 bases to trimming and J lost 2 bases, with 12 bases between them. Per the germline V gene, CDR1 is MNHEY and CDR2 is SMNVEV (reference sequence). This CDR3 contains 13 residues. The CDR3 DNA reads TGTGCCAGCGGCCCGGACAGTAACACTGAAGCTTTCTTT. Translation gives CASGPDSNTEAFF.

This clone has a single count. The chain combines TRBV5-1 with TRBJ1-4, with 7 bases lining up with TRBD1. This CDR3 region has 13 residues. Germline CDR1 SGHRS, CDR2 YFSETQ. J was trimmed by 5 bases and V by 3 bases; bases with no gene match: 1. The CDR3 region has the DNA TGCGCCAGCAGCTCGGGACAGAATGAAAAACTGTTTTTT. This gives the protein CASSSGQNEKLFF.